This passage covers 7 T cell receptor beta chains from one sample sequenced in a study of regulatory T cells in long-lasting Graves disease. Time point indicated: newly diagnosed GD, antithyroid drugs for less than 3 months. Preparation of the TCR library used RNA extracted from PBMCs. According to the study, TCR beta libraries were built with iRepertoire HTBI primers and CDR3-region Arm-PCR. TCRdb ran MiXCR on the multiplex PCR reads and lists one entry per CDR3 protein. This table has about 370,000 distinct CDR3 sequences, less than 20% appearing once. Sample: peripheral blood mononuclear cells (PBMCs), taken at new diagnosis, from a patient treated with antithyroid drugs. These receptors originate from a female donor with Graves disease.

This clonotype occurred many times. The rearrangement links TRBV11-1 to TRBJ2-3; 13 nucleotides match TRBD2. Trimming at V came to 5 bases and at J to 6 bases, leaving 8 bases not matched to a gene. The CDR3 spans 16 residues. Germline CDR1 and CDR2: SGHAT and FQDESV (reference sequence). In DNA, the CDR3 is TGTGCCAGCAGCCACTCCACTAGCGGGAGGGGTGATACGCAGTATTTT. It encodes CASSHSTSGRGDTQYF.

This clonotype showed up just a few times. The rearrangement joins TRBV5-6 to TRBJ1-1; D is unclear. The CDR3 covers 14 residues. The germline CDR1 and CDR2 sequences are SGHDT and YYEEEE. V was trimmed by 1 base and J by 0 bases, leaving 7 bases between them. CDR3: CASSLYGMNTEAFF. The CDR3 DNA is TGTGCCAGCAGCTTGTACGGTATGAACACTGAAGCTTTCTTT.

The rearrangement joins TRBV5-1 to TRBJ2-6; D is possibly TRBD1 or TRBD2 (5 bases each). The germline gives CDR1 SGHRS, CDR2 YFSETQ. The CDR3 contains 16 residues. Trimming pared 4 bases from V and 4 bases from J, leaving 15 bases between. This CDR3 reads CASSTQRGAGANVLTF. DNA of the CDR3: TGCGCCAGCAGCACCCAGAGGGGTGCCGGGGCCAACGTCCTGACTTTC.

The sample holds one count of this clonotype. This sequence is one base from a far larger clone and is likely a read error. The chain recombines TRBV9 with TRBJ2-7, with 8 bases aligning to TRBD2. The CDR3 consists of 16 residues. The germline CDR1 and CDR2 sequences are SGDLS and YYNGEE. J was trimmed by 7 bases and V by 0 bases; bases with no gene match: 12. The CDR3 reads CASSVAIAGINNEQYF. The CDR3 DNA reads TGTGCCAGCAGCGTAGCTATAGCGGGGATTAACAATGAGCAGTACTTC.

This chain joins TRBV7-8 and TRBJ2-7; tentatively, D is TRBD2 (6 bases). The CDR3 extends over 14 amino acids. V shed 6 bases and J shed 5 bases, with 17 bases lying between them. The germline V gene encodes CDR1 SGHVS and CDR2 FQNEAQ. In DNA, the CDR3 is TGTGCCAGCAGGCGTTCGGGCCGCGGGGACGAGCAGTACTTC. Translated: CASRRSGRGDEQYF.

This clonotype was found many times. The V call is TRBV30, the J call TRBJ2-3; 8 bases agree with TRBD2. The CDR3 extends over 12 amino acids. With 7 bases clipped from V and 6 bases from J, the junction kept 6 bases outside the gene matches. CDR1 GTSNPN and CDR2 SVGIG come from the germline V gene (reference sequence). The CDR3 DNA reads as TGTGCCTCCGCCCCGGGAGGGGATACGCAGTATTTT. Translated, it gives CASAPGGDTQYF.

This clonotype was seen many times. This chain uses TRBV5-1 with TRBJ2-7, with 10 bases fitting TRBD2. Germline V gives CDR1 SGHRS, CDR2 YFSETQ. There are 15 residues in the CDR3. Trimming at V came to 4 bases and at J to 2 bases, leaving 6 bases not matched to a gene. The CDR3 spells CASSPGSGGTYEQYF. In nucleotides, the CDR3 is TGCGCCAGCAGCCCGGGTAGCGGGGGGACCTACGAGCAGTACTTC.